This T cell receptor beta chain was profiled in a study of tumor and adjacent non-tumor tissue in lung cancer. Study details: Samples averaged roughly 4.2 million productive TCRbeta reads each.

This sample's RNA came from whole unsorted tissue. General observations from the study: Patients with more diverse tumor TCRs had worse survival. Tumor repertoires had a smaller top 100 clone share than normal lung.

J was trimmed by 5 bases and V by 6 bases; bases with no gene match: 12. The CDR3 has 15 residues. The library came from three nested PCR rounds adapted from ARM-PCR protocols. Using its own MiXCR run on the multiplex PCR reads, TCRdb lists one record per CDR3 protein. The data show 120,000 or so distinct CDR3 sequences, over 70% seen once. As regards this clonotype: Its antigen is as yet unknown. The conserved final phenylalanine or tryptophan is absent from the CDR3, which likely points to a read error.

This clonotype was sampled from a man aged 65 to 79 with non-small cell lung cancer. V is TRBV12-3 or TRBV12-4 and J is TRBJ2-5; 7 bases are shared with TRBD2. The sequenced sample consisted of lung tumor tissue. CDR3 amino acids: CASSGLAVVVETQYL. Here the CDR3 DNA reads TGTGCCAGCAGCGGGCTAGCGGTGGTGGTGGAGACCCAGTACTTA.